The next 5 T cell receptor beta chains were all read from a single sample in a study of blood T cell repertoires in COVID-19. TCRdb keeps only in-frame clones here, not all; method: immunoSEQ multiplex PCR. The table records a few hundred thousand clones, almost 85% of them present only once. The sequenced sample was peripheral blood. Every receptor here comes from a woman aged 70-85 years with COVID-19, enrolled during active disease.

The V call is TRBV10-3, the J call TRBJ2-7; the D is unclear. This CDR3 comprises 13 residues. CDR1 and CDR2 from the germline V gene are ENHRY and SYGVKD. V lost 3 bases and J 2 bases, leaving 8 bases between the germline ends. CDR3 region: CAISDPHAYEQYF. Written as DNA, the CDR3 is TGTGCCATCAGTGACCCCCATGCCTACGAGCAGTACTTC.

The chain combines TRBV7-2 with TRBJ2-7; no definite D call. Germline V gene sequence: CDR1 SGHTA, CDR2 FQGNSA. V was cut by 4 bases and J by 0 bases, with 10 bases left in between. CDR3 length: 14 residues. This CDR3 is CASSSALSSYEQYF. For the CDR3, the DNA is TGTGCCAGCAGCTCCGCCCTCAGCTCCTACGAGCAGTACTTC.

This chain joins TRBV7-9 and TRBJ1-4; D uncertain. CDR1 is SEHNR and CDR2 is FQNEAQ in the germline V gene (reference sequence). CDR3 length: 14 amino acids. Trimming shortened V by 4 bases and J by 8 bases, and 14 bases separated the two germline ends. CDR3 nucleotides: TGTGCCAGCAGCTCGTTTACTCGTCGAGAAAAACTGTTTTTT. Its protein is CASSSFTRREKLFF.

This clone was recorded once. The chain is built from TRBV18 and TRBJ2-7, with TRBD2 matching over 12 bases. Looked up from germline, CDR1 is KGHSH and CDR2 is LQKENI. The J segment lost 5 bases and the V segment lost 4 bases, leaving 3 bases of the junction unmatched. The CDR3 spans 14 residues. The CDR3 region is CASSLGLAGDEQYF. In DNA form, the CDR3 reads TGTGCCAGCTCACTGGGACTAGCGGGTGACGAGCAGTACTTC.

V gene TRBV5-1 combines with J gene TRBJ2-2, with 9 positions matching TRBD1. The CDR3 runs to 19 residues. With V trimmed by 4 bases and J by 1 base, 14 bases remained unmatched. Germline values: CDR1 SGHRS, CDR2 YFSETQ. CDR3 bases: TGCGCCAGCAGCGCGACCTGGGGTATGGGACAGGGGAACACCGGGGAGCTGTTTTTT. This sequence encodes CASSATWGMGQGNTGELFF.